Given below is one T cell receptor beta chain in context. Its target is unknown. The data are from a study of cytomegalovirus exposure and HLA in healthy donors. Study-level results: TCR beta V- and J-gene trimming was later associated with a missense DCLRE1C variant. Cytomegalovirus association was assigned to more than 150 TCR beta chains.

When sampled, the donors appeared nominally healthy, though they likely had unrecorded immune exposures. The PCR made use of 60 Vbeta and 13 Jbeta primers. Profiling relied on immunoSEQ multiplex PCR, and the TCRdb table lists in-frame clones only, not all of them. The sample lists some 140,000 clones, around 72% occurring once. CDR1 is SGHVS and CDR2 is FQNEAQ in the germline V gene. The CDR3 contains 14 residues. V dropped 1 base and J dropped 3 bases, with 9 bases sitting between them. Sequences were obtained from PBMCs. V gene TRBV7-8 combines with J gene TRBJ1-1; possible D gene TRBD1, 6 bases. This clonotype was sampled from a woman between 40 and 55 years old in good health and CMV-seronegative. The CDR3 spells CASSLEYRDTEAFF. The CDR3 nucleotides read TGTGCCAGCAGCTTAGAGTACAGGGACACTGAAGCTTTCTTT.